This section outlines one T cell receptor beta chain sequence together with its context. The data stem from a study of blood T cell repertoires in COVID-19. On the study more broadly: Collection of acute and convalescent COVID-19 samples took place in the United States, Italy and Spain.

Method: immunoSEQ multiplex PCR; TCRdb's copy keeps in-frame clones and lacks some. The sample has fewer than 350,000 clones; 70% to 90% are singletons. This TCR came from a human donor in a cohort sampled during active COVID-19. The specimen sequenced was peripheral blood.

CDR3 sequence (DNA): TGTGCCACCAGCATAGAGCGGGGACTCACAGAGACCCAGTACTTC. As protein: CATSIERGLTETQYF. The chain recombines TRBV15 with TRBJ2-5, with 7 bases fitting TRBD2. CDR1 is LNHNV, CDR2 YYDKDF, per germline (reference sequence). The CDR3 extends over 15 amino acids. Trimming took 4 bases from V and 4 from J; bases not matched to a gene: 9. The variable domain in full, with the rest retrieved from reference TRBV15 and TRBJ2-5, is DAMVIQNPRYQVTQFGKPVTLSCSQTLNHNVMYWYQQKSSQAPKLLFHYYDKDFNNEADTPDNFQSRRPNTSFCFLDIRSPGLGDTAMYLCATSIERGLTETQYFGPGTRLLVL.